This T cell receptor (beta chain) emerged from a study of T cell responses to AZD1222 COVID-19 vaccine (dated by TCRdb to the early 2020s). Regarding the study in general: Because spike-specific TCR depth and breadth did not differ between the two schedules, AZD1222 recipients who got a second dose at roughly 4 weeks were pooled with those who got a second dose at roughly 12 weeks. A total of 233 trial participants underwent TCR sequencing, of whom around 200 received two doses of AZD1222 and about 25 received two doses of the MenACWY control vaccine. Trial participants were enrolled into age subgroups of 18-55, 56-69 and 70-plus years, which contained around 150, 29 and 61 TCR-sequenced participants, respectively.

As regards this clone: Its antigen remains undetermined. Base qualities are missing; no much larger clone stands one base away.

Taken with the paper, the label for time point translates to: baseline before first vaccination. Vaccinee samples were obtained from the UK trials COV001 and COV002, which included a single-blind randomized controlled phase 2/3 trial of AZD1222 (ChAdOx1 nCoV-19) in healthy adults. For TCRbeta chain sequencing, PBMC samples were collected from trial participants at day 0 and at day 28 after the second dose. On the study overall, not on this receptor specifically: No day 14 peak-response samples were available, so repertoires were characterized only after the peak T cell response. Reportedly, almost half of the unique spike-specific TCRs recognized epitopes lying outside the regions that are mutated in the B.1.351 and B.1.1.7 variants. After two AZD1222 doses, spike-specific TCR breadth and depth were significantly higher than at day 0 and than in MenACWY recipients. Only five or six AZD1222 recipients were SARS-CoV-2 seropositive at baseline, limiting conclusions about previously exposed vaccinees. Participants were mostly white British, with more females than males. The authors suggested clonal diversity may have been underestimated. The vaccine-associated CD4 TCRs covered the entire spike protein, and the dominant responses fell in regions 160-218 and 743-854. In the small 56-69-year group, the increase in depth fell short of significance, most likely because of low power.

CDR1 and CDR2 (SGHKS, YYEKEE) derive from the germline V gene (reference sequence). V gives up 0 bases and J gives up 5 bases, and the segment between their germline ends measures 8 bases. From its cysteine to its phenylalanine, the CDR3 spans 13 amino acids. Only CDR3 DNA remains: 39 bases, in frame from the first base. The CDR3 regions of human TCRbeta chains were analyzed by immunosequencing. In the source study's methods: Repertoire TCRs were checked for matches against a reference library of SARS-CoV-2-specific TCRs that had been generated using the MIRA antigen-specificity platform. Breadth meant the fraction of unique TCRs that were SARS-CoV-2-associated, whereas depth meant the fraction of total T cells that were SARS-CoV-2-associated. Using the MIRA data, each spike-specific TCR was mapped to the spike region that the TCR reacts to and placed in a CD4 or CD8 class. Log10-transformed breadth and depth values were compared by one-way ANOVA with Sidak's multiple comparisons tests. TCRdb holds this immuneACCESS table with in-frame rearrangements only. Some clones are missing; in checked studies, unresolved V genes explain under half, and the rest has no known cause. V, J and clone size derive from that table, while D and trimming were established from the DNA sequence. This sample holds about 110,000 clones; 88% were observed only once. The leading ten clones occupy more than 15% of the sample.

This TCR was sampled from an adult in good health. The V and J genes are TRBV5-5 and TRBJ1-1; tentative D gene TRBD1, with 5 bases matching. Sequencing was performed on peripheral blood, taken on day 0 of AZD1222 vaccination. The CDR3 in this case is CASSLVWGTEAFF. The bases are TGTGCCAGCAGCTTGGTGTGGGGGACTGAAGCTTTCTTT.